These 9 T cell receptor beta chains share one sample of origin, sequenced in a study of cytomegalovirus exposure and HLA in healthy donors (dated by TCRdb to 2017 to 2019). Receptor libraries were prepared by the immunoSEQ multiplex PCR assay. The multiplex PCR relied on a mix of 60 forward primers for TCR Vbeta segments and 13 reverse primers for TCR Jbeta segments. TCRdb took over this immuneACCESS table, retaining in-frame rearrangements with V and J assigned. Such tables are incomplete; in checked studies, under half of the missing clones stem from an unresolved V gene, and the remainder is unexplained. The sample table lists more than 90,000 clones, 76% of them with a count of one. 15% to 20% of the sample lies in the top ten. The sequenced material came from PBMCs. The source is a man in his fifties in good health and CMV-seropositive.

This rearrangement joins TRBV5-1 to TRBJ1-4; 10 nucleotides line up with TRBD1. J lost 7 bases, V lost 4 bases, and 7 bases had no gene match. The CDR3 is made up of 15 amino acids. CDR1 SGHRS and CDR2 YFSETQ come from the germline V gene. CDR3 nucleotide sequence: TGCGCCAGCAGCACTGGCCGGGACAGGGGTGAAAAACTGTTTTTT. Protein: CASSTGRDRGEKLFF.

This chain links TRBV28 with TRBJ2-7; D not certain. The germline V and J ends were trimmed by 6 bases and 4 bases, with 16 bases remaining between them. Germline CDR1 reads MDHEN; CDR2 reads SYDVKM. The CDR3 spans 14 residues. CDR3 sequence (DNA): TGTGCCAGCAGCCTACTATTCGGCCGGTACGAGCAGTACTTC. As protein: CASSLLFGRYEQYF.

The chain is built from TRBV5-6 and TRBJ1-1; D is possibly TRBD1 (6 bases). CDR1 and CDR2 from the germline V gene are SGHDT and YYEEEE. V shed 2 bases and J shed 7 bases, with 12 bases lying between them. CDR3 length: 13 amino acids. The DNA for the CDR3 is TGTGCCAGCAGCTTCCAGGACAGTTATGAAGCTTTCTTT. Its translation is CASSFQDSYEAFF.

This chain links TRBV5-4 with TRBJ2-1; 10 positions match TRBD2. CDR3 length: 16 residues. Per germline, CDR1 SGHNT and CDR2 YYREEE (reference sequence). Losses at the gene ends were 0 bases for V and 4 bases for J; bases not matched to a gene: 4. The CDR3: CASSLGTSGNYNEQFF. The CDR3 region has the DNA TGTGCCAGCAGCTTGGGGACTAGCGGAAATTACAATGAGCAGTTCTTC.

The J gene is TRBJ2-7, the V gene TRBV5-4, with D possibly being TRBD1 (6 bases). Germline V gene lookup returns CDR1 SGHNT and CDR2 YYREEE (reference sequence). Deletions cut 4 bases from V and 0 bases from J, with 14 bases between. This CDR3 contains 15 residues. CDR3 bases: TGTGCCAGCAGCCTGCAGGGGTTTCCCTCCTACGAGCAGTACTTC. Its translation: CASSLQGFPSYEQYF.

The chain combines TRBV18 with TRBJ2-7; 11 bases are shared with TRBD2. V shed 3 bases, J shed 0 bases, and the junction held 1 base outside the gene matches. The CDR3 is 15 amino acids. CDR1 KGHSH and CDR2 LQKENI come from the germline V gene. In DNA, the CDR3 is TGTGCCAGCTCACCGACTAGCGGGACCTCCTACGAGCAGTACTTC. This codes for CASSPTSGTSYEQYF.

CDR3 amino acids: CASSYPKETQYF. The CDR3 DNA sequence: TGTGCCAGCAGTTACCCTAAAGAGACCCAGTACTTC. The gene calls are TRBV6-5 and TRBJ2-5; D not resolved. The CDR3 runs to 12 residues. From germline, CDR1 is MNHEY and CDR2 SVGAGI. Trimming took off 2 bases at V and 3 bases at J, with 4 bases between the two ends.

The J gene is TRBJ2-5, the V gene TRBV11-2; 16 nucleotides agree with TRBD2. This CDR3 is built from 17 residues. J lost 7 bases, V lost 6 bases, and 11 bases had no gene match. CDR1 and CDR2 (germline): SGHAT, FQNNGV. The CDR3 reads CASRPGLAGGPVRTQYF. The CDR3 nucleotides read TGTGCCAGCAGGCCGGGACTAGCGGGAGGGCCCGTTCGGACCCAGTACTTC.

The chain has TRBV7-9 and TRBJ2-6; a weak D match, TRBD2 (7 bases). The CDR3 runs to 17 residues. The germline V and J ends were trimmed by 5 bases and 0 bases, with 14 bases remaining between them. Per the germline V gene, CDR1 is SEHNR and CDR2 is FQNEAQ (reference sequence). The CDR3 here is CASSRGGRSSGANVLTF. As DNA, the CDR3 is TGTGCCAGCAGCAGGGGGGGACGGAGCTCTGGGGCCAACGTCCTGACTTTC. Looking up the rest from reference TRBV7-9 and TRBJ2-6 gives the full variable domain: DTGVSQNPRHKITKRGQNVTFRCDPISEHNRLYWYRQTLGQGPEFLTYFQNEAQLEKSRLLSDRFSAERPKGSFSTLEIQRTEQGDSAMYLCASSRGGRSSGANVLTFGAGSRLTVL.